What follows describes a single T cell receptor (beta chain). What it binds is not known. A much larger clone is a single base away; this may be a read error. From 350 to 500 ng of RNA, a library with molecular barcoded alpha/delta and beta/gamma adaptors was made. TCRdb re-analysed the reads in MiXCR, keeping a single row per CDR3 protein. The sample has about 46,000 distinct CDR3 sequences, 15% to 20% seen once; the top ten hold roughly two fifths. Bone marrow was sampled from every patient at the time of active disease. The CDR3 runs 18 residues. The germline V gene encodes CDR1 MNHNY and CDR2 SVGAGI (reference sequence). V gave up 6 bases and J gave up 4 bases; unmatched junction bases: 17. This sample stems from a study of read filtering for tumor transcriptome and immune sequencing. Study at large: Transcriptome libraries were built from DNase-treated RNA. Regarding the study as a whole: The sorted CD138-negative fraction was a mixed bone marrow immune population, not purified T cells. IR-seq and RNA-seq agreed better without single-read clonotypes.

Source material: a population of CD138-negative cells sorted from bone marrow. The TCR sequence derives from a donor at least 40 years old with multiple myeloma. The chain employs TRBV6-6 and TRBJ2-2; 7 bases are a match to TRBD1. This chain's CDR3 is CASRPPGQAPMGTGELFF. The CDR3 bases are TGTGCCAGCAGACCCCCCGGACAGGCGCCTATGGGCACCGGGGAGCTGTTTTTT.